This entry describes one TCR beta chain. Its antigen is unknown. The data originate from a study of cytomegalovirus exposure and HLA in healthy donors. Findings and caveats of the study: In vitro experiments confirmed that three CMV-associated chains were specific for CMV antigens. Researchers counted around 160 TCR beta chains as cytomegalovirus-associated.

Some clones are missing from TCRdb's copy, which holds only in-frame ones; the method was immunoSEQ multiplex PCR. The sample holds tens of thousands of clones, 75% to 95% seen once. The CDR3 length is 13 residues. Germline V gene lookup returns CDR1 GTSNPN and CDR2 SVGIG (reference sequence). V dropped 8 bases and J dropped 2; count of bases not matched to a gene: 5. The clonotype was recovered from a woman aged 25 to 45 in good health and CMV-seronegative. The chain has TRBV30 and TRBJ2-2, with 7 bases that match TRBD1. The sequencing sample was made of PBMCs. CDR3 sequence reads: CAGRQGNTGELFF. Written as DNA, the CDR3 is TGTGCCGGCCGACAGGGTAACACCGGGGAGCTGTTTTTT.